This T cell receptor beta chain emerged from a study of radiotherapy plus CTLA-4 blockade in lung cancer. Study-wide background: Among all patients, roughly 19% showed objective responses, while roughly 28% had disease control. Study-level points and caveats: Early shifts in blood T cell clones, with interferon-beta, reportedly predicted response best. In blood, after radiotherapy plus ipilimumab, tumor-derived TCR clones expanded.

With ipilimumab providing CTLA-4 blockade, focal radiation was administered to patients who had chemo-refractory metastatic non-small-cell lung cancer. Concerning this clone itself: The antigen remains unidentified. Different DNA sequences within this sample yield the same CDR3.

This CDR3 region has 13 residues. Germline loops: CDR1 GTSNPN, CDR2 SVGIG (reference sequence). V was pared by 4 bases and J by 0 bases, with 7 bases between. TCRdb's copy holds only in-frame clones and misses some; the assay was immunoSEQ multiplex PCR. The table includes around 45,000 clones, around 69% detected once. The sequence derives from a human donor with non-small cell lung cancer who had stable disease on radiotherapy plus ipilimumab. V and J are TRBV30 and TRBJ1-5; the D is unclear. Here the sequenced sample was peripheral blood, taken from a patient treated with radiotherapy plus ipilimumab. CDR3 loop: CAWTLDSNQPQHF. The CDR3, as DNA: TGTGCCTGGACCTTAGATAGCAATCAGCCCCAGCATTTT.